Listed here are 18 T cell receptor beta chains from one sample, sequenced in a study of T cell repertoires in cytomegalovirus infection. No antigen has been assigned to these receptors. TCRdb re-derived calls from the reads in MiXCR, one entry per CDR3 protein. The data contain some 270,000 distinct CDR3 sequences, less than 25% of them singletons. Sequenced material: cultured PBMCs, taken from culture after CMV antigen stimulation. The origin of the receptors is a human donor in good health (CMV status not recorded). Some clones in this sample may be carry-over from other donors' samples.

CDR3 sequence: CASSGVAEGYEQYF. DNA of the CDR3: TGTGCCAGCAGTGGGGTAGCGGAGGGCTACGAGCAGTACTTC. The chain is built from TRBV2 and TRBJ2-7, with TRBD2 as a possible D gene (6 bases). Germline assignment: CDR1 SNHLY and CDR2 FYNNEI. V was cut by 4 bases and J by 3 bases, with 13 bases left in between. The CDR3 consists of 14 residues.

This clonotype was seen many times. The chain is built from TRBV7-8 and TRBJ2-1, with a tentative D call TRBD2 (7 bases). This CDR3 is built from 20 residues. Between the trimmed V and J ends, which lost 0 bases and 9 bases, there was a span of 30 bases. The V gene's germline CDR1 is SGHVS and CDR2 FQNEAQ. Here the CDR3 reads CASSLAGDGRRVRGGSEQFF. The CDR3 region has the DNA TGTGCCAGCAGCTTAGCGGGAGACGGGCGCAGGGTCAGGGGCGGGAGTGAGCAGTTCTTC.

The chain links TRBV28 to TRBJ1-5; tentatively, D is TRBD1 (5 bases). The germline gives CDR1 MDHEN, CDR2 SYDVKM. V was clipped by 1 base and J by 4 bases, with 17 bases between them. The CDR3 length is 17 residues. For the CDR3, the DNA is TGTGCCAGCAGTTTATTTACATCAGGGTCGGGTAATCAGCCCCAGCATTTT. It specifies CASSLFTSGSGNQPQHF.

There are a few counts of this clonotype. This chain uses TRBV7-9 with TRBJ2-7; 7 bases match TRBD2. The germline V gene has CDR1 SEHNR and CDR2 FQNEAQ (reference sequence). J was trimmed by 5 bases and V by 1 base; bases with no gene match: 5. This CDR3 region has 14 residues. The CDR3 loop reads CASSLGAGSDEQYF. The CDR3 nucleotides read TGTGCCAGCAGCTTAGGAGCGGGATCCGACGAGCAGTACTTC.

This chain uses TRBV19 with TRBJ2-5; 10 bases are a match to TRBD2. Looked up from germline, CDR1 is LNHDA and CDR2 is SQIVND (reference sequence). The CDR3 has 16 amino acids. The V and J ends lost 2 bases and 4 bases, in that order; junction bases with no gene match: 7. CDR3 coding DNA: TGTGCCAGTAGTATACGGCTAGCGGGAGTCAGAGAGACCCAGTACTTC. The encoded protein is CASSIRLAGVRETQYF.

In nucleotides, the CDR3 is TGTGCCAGCAGTAGGCAAGGACAGGATAACTACTACGAGCAGTACTTC. It is translated as CASSRQGQDNYYEQYF. The rearrangement uses TRBV27 and TRBJ2-7; 7 nucleotides line up with TRBD1. Germline-derived CDR1 and CDR2 are MNHEY and SMNVEV (reference sequence). The J segment lost 3 bases and the V segment lost 5 bases, leaving 13 bases of the junction unmatched. The CDR3 spans 16 residues.

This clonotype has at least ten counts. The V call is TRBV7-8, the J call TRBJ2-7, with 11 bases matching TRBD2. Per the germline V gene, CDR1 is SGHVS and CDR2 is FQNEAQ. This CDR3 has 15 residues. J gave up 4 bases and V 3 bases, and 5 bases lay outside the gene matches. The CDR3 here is CASSFGVAGGYEQYV. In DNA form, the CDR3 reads TGTGCCAGCAGCTTCGGGGTAGCGGGAGGGTACGAGCAGTACGTC.

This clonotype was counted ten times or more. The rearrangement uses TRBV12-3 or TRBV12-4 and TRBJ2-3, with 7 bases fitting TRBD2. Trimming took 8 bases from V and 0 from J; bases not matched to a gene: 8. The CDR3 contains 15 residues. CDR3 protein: CASSPRLASTDTQYF. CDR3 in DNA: TGTGCCAGCTCCCCTCGACTAGCTAGCACAGATACGCAGTATTTT.

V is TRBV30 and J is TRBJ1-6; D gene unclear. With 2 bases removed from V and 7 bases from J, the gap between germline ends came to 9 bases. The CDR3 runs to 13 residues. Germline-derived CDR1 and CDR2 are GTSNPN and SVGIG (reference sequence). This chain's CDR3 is CAWSNGGNSPLHF. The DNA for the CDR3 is TGTGCCTGGAGTAACGGCGGGAATTCACCCCTCCACTTT.

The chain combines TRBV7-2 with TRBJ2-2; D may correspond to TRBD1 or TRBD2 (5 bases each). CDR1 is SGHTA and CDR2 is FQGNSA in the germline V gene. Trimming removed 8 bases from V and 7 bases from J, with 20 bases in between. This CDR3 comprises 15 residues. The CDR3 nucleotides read TGTGCCAGCTTTAGGGGTGCGGGTTTAGTCGGGGAGCTGTTTTTT. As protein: CASFRGAGLVGELFF.

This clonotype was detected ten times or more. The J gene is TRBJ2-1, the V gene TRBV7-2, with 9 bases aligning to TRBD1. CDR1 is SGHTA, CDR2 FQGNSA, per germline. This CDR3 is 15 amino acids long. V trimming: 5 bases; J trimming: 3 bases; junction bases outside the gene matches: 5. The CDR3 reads CASSLGTGSYNEQFF. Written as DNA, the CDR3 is TGTGCCAGCAGCCTGGGGACAGGGAGCTACAATGAGCAGTTCTTC.

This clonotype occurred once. In DNA, the CDR3 is TGTGCCAGCAGTCCGACAGGAGCCACAGATACGCAGTATTTT. This codes for CASSPTGATDTQYF. The chain carries TRBV6-2 or TRBV6-3 and TRBJ2-3; TRBD1 is a possible D gene (6 bases). This CDR3 has 14 amino acids. CDR1 MNHEY and CDR2 SVGEGT come from the germline V gene. V was clipped by 5 bases and J by 2 bases, with 11 bases between them.

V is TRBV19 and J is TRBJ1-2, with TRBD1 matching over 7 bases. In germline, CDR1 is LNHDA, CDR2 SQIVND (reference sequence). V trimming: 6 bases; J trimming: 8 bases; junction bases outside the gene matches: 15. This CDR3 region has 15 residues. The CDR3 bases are TGTGCCAGTAGGACGGAGGACAGGTTGCTCGGCGGCTACACCTTC. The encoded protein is CASRTEDRLLGGYTF.

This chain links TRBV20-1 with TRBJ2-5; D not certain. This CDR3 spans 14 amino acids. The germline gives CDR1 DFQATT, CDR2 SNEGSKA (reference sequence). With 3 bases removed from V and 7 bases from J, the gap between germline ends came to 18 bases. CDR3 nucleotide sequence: TGCAGTGCTAGTCTCGATGGTCTGCCGTGGACCCAGTACTTC. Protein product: CSASLDGLPWTQYF.

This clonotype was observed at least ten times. The CDR3 coding sequence is TGTGCCAGCAGTTCCCGCGGACAGGGGATATGGAACACTGAAGCTTTCTTT. Translating gives CASSSRGQGIWNTEAFF. The gene calls are TRBV12-3 or TRBV12-4 and TRBJ1-1, with 9 bases matching TRBD1. J gave up 1 base and V 4 bases, and 10 bases lay outside the gene matches. This CDR3 region has 17 residues.

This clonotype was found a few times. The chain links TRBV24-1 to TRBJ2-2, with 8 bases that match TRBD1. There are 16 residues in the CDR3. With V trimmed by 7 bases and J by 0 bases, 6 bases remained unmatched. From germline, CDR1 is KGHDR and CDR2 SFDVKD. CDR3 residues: CATSPTGGTNTGELFF. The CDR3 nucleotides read TGTGCCACCAGCCCAACAGGGGGAACGAACACCGGGGAGCTGTTTTTT.

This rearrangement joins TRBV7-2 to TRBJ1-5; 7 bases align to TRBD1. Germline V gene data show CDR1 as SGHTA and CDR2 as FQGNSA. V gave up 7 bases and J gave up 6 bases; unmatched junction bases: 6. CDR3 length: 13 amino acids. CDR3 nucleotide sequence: TGTGCCAGCACCCAGGGACAGTTTCAGCCCCAGCATTTT. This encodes CASTQGQFQPQHF.

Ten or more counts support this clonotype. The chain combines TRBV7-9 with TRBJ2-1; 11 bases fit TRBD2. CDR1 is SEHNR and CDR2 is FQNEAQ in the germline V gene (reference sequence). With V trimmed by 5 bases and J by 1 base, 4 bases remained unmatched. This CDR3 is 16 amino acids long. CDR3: CASSRTSGSSYNEQFF. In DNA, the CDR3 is TGTGCCAGCAGCCGAACTAGCGGGAGTTCCTACAATGAGCAGTTCTTC.